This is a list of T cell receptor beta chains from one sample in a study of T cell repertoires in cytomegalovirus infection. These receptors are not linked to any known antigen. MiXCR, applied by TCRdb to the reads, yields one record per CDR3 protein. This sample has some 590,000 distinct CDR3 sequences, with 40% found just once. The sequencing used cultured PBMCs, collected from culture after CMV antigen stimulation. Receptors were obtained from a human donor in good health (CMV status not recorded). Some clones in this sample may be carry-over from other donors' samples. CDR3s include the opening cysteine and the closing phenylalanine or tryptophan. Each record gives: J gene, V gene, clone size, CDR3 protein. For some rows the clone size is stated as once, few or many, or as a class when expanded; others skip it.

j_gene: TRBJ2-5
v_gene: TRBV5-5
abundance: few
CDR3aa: CASSLGDRGETQYF

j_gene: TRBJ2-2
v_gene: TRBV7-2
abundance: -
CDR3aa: CASSIARRGHGELFF

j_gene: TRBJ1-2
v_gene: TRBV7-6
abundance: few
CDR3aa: CASSFSVWYGYTF

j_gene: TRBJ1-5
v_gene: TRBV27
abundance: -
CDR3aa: CAITTARTEKSSNQPQHF

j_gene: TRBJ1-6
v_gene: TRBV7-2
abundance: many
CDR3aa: CASSNQGFGSPLHF

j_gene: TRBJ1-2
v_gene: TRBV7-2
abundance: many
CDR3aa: CASSYRQGLGYGYTF

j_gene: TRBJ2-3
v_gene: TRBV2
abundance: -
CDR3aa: CASSEAYSTQYF

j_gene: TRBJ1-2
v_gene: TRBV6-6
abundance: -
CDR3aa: CASSYLSGNYGYTF

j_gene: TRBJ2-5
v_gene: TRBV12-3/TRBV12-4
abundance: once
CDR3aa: CASKSSGKETQYF

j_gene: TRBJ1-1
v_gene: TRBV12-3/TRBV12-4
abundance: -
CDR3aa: CASSPAGDHMNTEAFF

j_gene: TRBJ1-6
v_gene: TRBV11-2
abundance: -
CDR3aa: CASSLNIVGSGSPLHF

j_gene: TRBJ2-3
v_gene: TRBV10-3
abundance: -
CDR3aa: CAIRGSGGGLGTDTQYF

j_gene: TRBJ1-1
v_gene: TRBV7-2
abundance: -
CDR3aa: CASSLGGGIEAFF

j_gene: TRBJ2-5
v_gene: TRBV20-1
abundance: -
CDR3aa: CSAKGGLAGQETQYF

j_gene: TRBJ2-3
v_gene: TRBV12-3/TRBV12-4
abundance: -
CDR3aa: CASSLERTGTQYF

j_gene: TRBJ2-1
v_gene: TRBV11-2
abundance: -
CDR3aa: CASSSSGLAGDNEQFF

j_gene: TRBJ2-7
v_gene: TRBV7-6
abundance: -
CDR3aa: CASTRGGIYEQYF

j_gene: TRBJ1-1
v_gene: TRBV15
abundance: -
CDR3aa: CATSRALTGDGNTEAFF

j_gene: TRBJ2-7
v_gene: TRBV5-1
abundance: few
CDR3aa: CASSWQGGSGEQYF

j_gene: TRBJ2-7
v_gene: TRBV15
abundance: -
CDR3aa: CATSRALQGYEQYF

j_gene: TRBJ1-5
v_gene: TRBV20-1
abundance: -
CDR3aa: CSALPTDSAQPQHF

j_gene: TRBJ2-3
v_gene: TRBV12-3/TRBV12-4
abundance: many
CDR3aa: CASSLGGFRDTQYF

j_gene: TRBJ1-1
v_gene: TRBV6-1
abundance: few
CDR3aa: CASTPQRASNTEAFF

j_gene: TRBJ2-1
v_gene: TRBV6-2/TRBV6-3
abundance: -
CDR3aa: CASSYSEYNEQFF

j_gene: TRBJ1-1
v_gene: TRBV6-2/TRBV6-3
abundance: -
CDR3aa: CASKGRRMNTEAFF

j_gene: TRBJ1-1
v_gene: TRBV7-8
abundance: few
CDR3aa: CASSLVVRGNTEAFF

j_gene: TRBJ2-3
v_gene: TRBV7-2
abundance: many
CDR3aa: CASSFKATSGRGTDTQYF

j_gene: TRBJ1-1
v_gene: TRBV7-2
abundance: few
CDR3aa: CASSSPFAKSEAFF

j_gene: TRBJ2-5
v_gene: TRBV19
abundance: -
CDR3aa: CASRGAGGQETQYF

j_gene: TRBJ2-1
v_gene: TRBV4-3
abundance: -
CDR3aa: CASSQEGGLAGGEQFF

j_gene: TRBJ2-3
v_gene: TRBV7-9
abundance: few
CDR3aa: CASSSYRELDTQYF

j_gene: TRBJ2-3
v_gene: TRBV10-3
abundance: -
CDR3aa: CAISAADTQYF

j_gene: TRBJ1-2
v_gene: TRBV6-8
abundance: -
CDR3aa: CASRHTGGSYGYTF

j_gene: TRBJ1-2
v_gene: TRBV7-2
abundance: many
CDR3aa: CASSLKNPGFNYGYTF

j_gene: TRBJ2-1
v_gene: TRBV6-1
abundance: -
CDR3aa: CASSERSWGSHYNEQFF

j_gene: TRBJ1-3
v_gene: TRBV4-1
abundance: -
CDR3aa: CASSRPNSGNTIYF

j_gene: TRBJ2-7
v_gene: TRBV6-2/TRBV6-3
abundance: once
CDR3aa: CASTIRGWAPSGPRRSYEQYF

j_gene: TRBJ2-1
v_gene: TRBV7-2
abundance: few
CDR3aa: CASSLAAGTNEQFF

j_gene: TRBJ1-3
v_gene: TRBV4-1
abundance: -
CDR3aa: CASSSTFSGNTIYF

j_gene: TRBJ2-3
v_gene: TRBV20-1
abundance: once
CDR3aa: CSARASGIQFSTQYF

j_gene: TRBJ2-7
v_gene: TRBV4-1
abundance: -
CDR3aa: CASSQDPLGTSITYEQYF

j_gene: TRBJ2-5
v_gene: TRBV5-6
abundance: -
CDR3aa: CASSLGWSGQETQYF

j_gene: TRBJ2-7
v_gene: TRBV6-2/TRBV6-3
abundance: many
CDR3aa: CASRRDYEQYF

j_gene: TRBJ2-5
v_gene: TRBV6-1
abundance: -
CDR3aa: CASSEAHILVIDGETQYF

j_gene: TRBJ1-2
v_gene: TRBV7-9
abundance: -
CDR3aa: CASTVGGIYGYTF

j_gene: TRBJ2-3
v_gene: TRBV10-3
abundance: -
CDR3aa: CAISYAARGGTDTQYF

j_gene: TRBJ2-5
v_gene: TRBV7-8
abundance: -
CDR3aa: CASSPWTIQETQYF

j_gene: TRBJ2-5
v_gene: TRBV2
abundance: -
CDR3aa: CASRTGGKETQYF

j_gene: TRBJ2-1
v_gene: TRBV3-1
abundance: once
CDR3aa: CASSQDRDYNEQFF

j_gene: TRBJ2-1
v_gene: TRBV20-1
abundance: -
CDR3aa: CSARAGGLRYNEQFF

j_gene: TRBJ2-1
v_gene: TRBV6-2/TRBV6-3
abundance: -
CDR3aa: CASSYYKDRDYNEQFF

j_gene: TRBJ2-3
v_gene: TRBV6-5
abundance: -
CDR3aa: CASSLFRDTDTQYF

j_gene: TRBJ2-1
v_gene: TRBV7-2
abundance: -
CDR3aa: CASSFGPEQFF

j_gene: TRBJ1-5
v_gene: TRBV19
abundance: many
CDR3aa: CASSRRDTRVNQPQHF

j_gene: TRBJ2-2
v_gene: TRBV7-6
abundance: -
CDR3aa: CASSYQLSAGELFF

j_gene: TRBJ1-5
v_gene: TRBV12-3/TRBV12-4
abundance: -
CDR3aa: CASGTRGDQPQHF

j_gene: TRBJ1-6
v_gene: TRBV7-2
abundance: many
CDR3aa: CASSLWAGVGNSPLHF

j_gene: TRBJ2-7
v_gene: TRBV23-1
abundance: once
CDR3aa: CASSLTSGRICEQYF

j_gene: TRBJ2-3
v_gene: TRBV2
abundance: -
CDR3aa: CASSEDGQSTDTQYF

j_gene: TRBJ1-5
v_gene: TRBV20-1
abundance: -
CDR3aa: CSARVSQGDVQPQHF